This T cell receptor (beta chain) came from a study of Ad26.COV2.S vaccination and SARS-CoV-2 variants. Data came from immunoSEQ multiplex PCR; TCRdb stores just in-frame clones and leaves some out. The sample carries about 410,000 clones, roughly 90% recorded once. Germline-derived CDR1 and CDR2 are SEHNR and FQNEAQ (reference sequence). The CDR3 sequence is 14 residues long. The ends were cut back, 4 bases at V and 6 bases at J, with 12 bases in the middle. Documented treatment: 15 to 20 received Ad26.COV2.S at low or high dose, single or two shots; roughly five received placebo; per-sample allocation not given. Repertoires come from day 63 after the first vaccine or placebo injection. The shot given was an Ad26 vector that makes Wuhan-strain SARS-CoV-2 spike.

This chain joins TRBV7-9 and TRBJ2-2, with D possibly matching TRBD1 (6 bases). This receptor was identified in a person between 18 and 60 years old who received the Ad26.COV2.S COVID-19 vaccine or a placebo. The sequences come from peripheral blood, collected in a trial of Ad26.COV2.S vaccine versus placebo. In DNA, the CDR3 is TGTGCCAGCAGCTACAGGGATATCTCCGGGGAGCTGTTTTTT. Protein product: CASSYRDISGELFF.